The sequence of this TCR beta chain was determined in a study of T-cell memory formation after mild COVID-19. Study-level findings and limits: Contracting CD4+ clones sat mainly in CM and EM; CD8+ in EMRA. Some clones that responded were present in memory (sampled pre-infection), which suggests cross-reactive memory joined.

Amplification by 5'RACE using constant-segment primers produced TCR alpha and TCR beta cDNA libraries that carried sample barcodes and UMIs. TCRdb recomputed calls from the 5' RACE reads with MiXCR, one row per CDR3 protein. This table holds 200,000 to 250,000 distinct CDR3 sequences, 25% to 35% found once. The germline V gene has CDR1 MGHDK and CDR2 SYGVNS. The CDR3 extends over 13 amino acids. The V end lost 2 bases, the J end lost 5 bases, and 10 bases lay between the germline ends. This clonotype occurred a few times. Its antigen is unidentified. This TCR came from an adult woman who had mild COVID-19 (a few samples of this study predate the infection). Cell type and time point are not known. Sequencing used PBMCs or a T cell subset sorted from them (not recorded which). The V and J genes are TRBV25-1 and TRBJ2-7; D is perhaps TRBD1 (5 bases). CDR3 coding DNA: TGTGCCAGCAGTGAACAGGGCTACAACGAGCAGTACTTC. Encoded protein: CASSEQGYNEQYF.